This entry concerns a single T cell receptor (beta chain). This clonotype has ten or more counts. It lacks a known antigen. Base qualities are not at hand, and no much larger clone is one base apart. The sample comes from a study of blood T cells in healthy people across ages (dated by TCRdb to the mid-2010s). For context, the study as a whole: Template switching captured roughly one uniquely barcoded TCR beta cDNA molecule per two T cells in model experiments. Using deep sequencing normalized with unique cDNA molecular identifiers, the study measured how TCR beta repertoire diversity changes with age. The donors were divided into four age groups: young (average around 16 years), middle-aged (about 40), aged (roughly 66) and long-lived (more than 75). Donors of different ages were randomly distributed across sequencing lanes to avoid experimental bias. Two additional independent replicas of 1 million unique cDNA reads from the same blood draw were analyzed for two donors (one aged 18 to 30 and one aged 80 or older). Beyond this particular receptor, the publication reports: Conclusive comparison of naive and antigen-experienced compartments was prevented by the profiling of bulk unsorted PBMCs. Because the CMV infection status of the donors was unknown, age-related changes in expanded clonotypes may potentially have been confounded. Total diversity estimates from one million sequenced T cells were considered lower bounds and underestimates. As age increased, observed TCR beta diversity per million T cells dropped in a roughly linear way, and a significant reduction was already evident by age 40. The long-lived group showed more naive CD4+ T cells, fewer expanded clones and increased TCR diversity than the aged group, suggesting age selection. Observed TCR beta diversity correlated strongly with the percentage of naive T cells measured by flow cytometry.

Library construction relied on 5' RACE. These reads were obtained on an Illumina HiSeq 2500. A second PCR of 7 to 11 cycles was run with a J-beta primer mix and a sample-barcoded 5' primer. A unique molecular identifier was introduced onto each TCR beta cDNA molecule by a template-switch 5' adaptor carrying 12 random nucleotides. Each sample yielded at least 2.5 million CDR3-containing paired-end reads. The Mint cDNA synthesis kit, primed by a TRBC-specific oligonucleotide, was used to synthesize first-strand cDNA from all RNA. Following uracil-DNA glycosylase treatment, all cDNA underwent a first 18-cycle PCR with the universal primers M1SS and BC2_uni_R. The original pipeline was this. Each sample was normalized by randomly selecting 1 million high-quality reads, each carrying a distinct molecular identifier. Instead of being binned into consensus sequences, reads with shared molecular identifiers were discarded. CDR3 identification, clonotype clustering and error correction used MiTCR with a Q25 quality threshold and the strictest error-elimination algorithm. A nonparametric unseen species model with Euler transformation was used to estimate a lower bound on total TCR beta diversity. The raw public reads went through TCRdb reprocessing: fastp at Q25, MiXCR clone calling, in-frame beta chains kept. A single entry per CDR3 protein holds the most common genes and DNA from its merged rows. These V and J calls rely on TCRdb rather than the paper's analysis. For this sample there are 1.5 million to 2 million distinct CDR3 sequences; roughly 30% appear just once. The ten largest clones capture around 7.7% of the sample.

Donors were roughly 40 systemically healthy Caucasian individuals from Russia aged roughly 6 to 100 years. About 9.8 milliliters of peripheral blood were drawn from each donor into EDTA-treated Vacutainer tubes. PBMCs were isolated by Ficoll-Paque density-gradient centrifugation, with at least 6.5 million obtained per sample. Trizol reagent was used to extract total RNA from PBMCs, with at least 5 micrograms per sample. The percentages of naive CD45RAhigh/CD27high T cells were determined by flow cytometry on a PBMC aliquot from every donor. For this chain, trimming is 3 bases at the V end and 5 bases at the J end, and the number of junction bases without a gene match is 4. The cysteine opens and the phenylalanine closes a CDR3 of 14 amino acids. Only CDR3 DNA remains: 42 bases, in frame from the first base. The germline V gene (reference sequence) sets CDR1 to MNHEY and CDR2 to SMNVEV.

The sequenced sample consisted of blood. The V gene is TRBV27 and the J gene is TRBJ2-1, with 7 bases in between that match TRBD1. This receptor was identified in a woman aged 30 to 39 in good health. The CDR3 region: CASSLGTENNEQFF. The base sequence is TGTGCCAGCAGTTTGGGGACAGAGAACAATGAGCAGTTCTTC.